These 4 T cell receptor beta chains were sequenced from one sample in a study of T cell responses to AZD1222 COVID-19 vaccine. The repertoire was sequenced with immunoSEQ multiplex PCR; TCRdb's copy has only in-frame clones and lacks some. The data contain 150,000 to 180,000 clones, roughly nine tenths of them seen just once; the ten biggest clones take up 3% to 3.5%. The sample here was peripheral blood, taken on day 0 of AZD1222 vaccination. These receptors all stem from an adult in good health.

This sequence joins TRBV7-2 and TRBJ1-1; maybe TRBD1 (5 bases). The CDR3 contains 16 residues. Trimming cost V 1 base and J 1 base, with 13 bases left between them. Germline CDR1 reads SGHTA; CDR2 reads FQGNSA. CDR3 in amino acids: CASSLDGAGTNTEAFF. The CDR3 DNA follows: TGTGCCAGCAGCTTAGATGGTGCGGGGACGAACACTGAAGCTTTCTTT.

The V call is TRBV21-1, the J call TRBJ2-7; the table names TRBD1, a call not compared with the DNA. TRBV21-1 counts as a pseudogene. The length of the CDR3 is 14 residues. The CDR3 nucleotides read TGTGCCAGCAGCGCACGGGACAGTATCCACGAGCAGTACTTC. This sequence encodes CASSARDSIHEQYF.

With respect to this clone: Its ends do not fully match the called genes, so a read error is possible. This rearrangement joins TRBV7-7 to TRBJ1-2, with 7 nucleotides matching TRBD1. The CDR3 runs 16 residues. The germline gives CDR1 SSHAT, CDR2 FNYEAQ (reference sequence). The CDR3 reads CASSLALDRENYGYTF. CDR3 nucleotide sequence: TGTGCTAGCAGCTTAGCCCTAGACAGGGAGAACTATGGCTACACCTTC. Supplemented by reference TRBV7-7 and TRBJ1-2, the full variable domain reads GAGVSQSPRYKVTKRGQDVTLRCDPISSHATLYWYQQALGQGPEFLTYFNYEAQPDKSGLPSDRFSAERPEGSISTLTIQRTEQRDSAMYRCASSLALDRENYGYTFGSGTRLTVV.

This chain uses TRBV7-9 with TRBJ1-2, with no clear D. Trimming cost V 5 bases and J 7 bases, with 17 bases left between them. CDR1 is SEHNR, CDR2 FQNEAQ, per germline (reference sequence). This CDR3 has 14 amino acids. CDR3 protein: CASSQGQRAGGYTF. DNA of the CDR3: TGTGCCAGCAGCCAAGGTCAAAGGGCTGGTGGCTACACCTTC.